Listed here are 21 T cell receptor beta chains from one sample, sequenced in a study of blood T cell repertoires in COVID-19. Repertoires were generated with immunoSEQ multiplex PCR, while TCRdb's copy carries only in-frame clones and drops some. Counted here are 150,000 to 200,000 clones, about 78% occurring once; the ten biggest clones make up roughly 17%. The specimen was PBMCs or T cells enriched from blood (not recorded which). The receptor source for this set is a woman aged 45-60 years who had recovered from COVID-19.

The rearrangement joins TRBV10-3 to TRBJ2-1, with 10 bases that match TRBD2. Germline CDR1 reads ENHRY; CDR2 reads SYGVKD. V dropped 4 bases and J dropped 6; count of bases not matched to a gene: 3. The CDR3 has 14 amino acids. CDR3 region: CAISASGRGNEQFF. The CDR3 nucleotides are TGTGCCATCAGTGCCAGCGGGAGGGGCAATGAGCAGTTCTTC.

The chain links TRBV12-3 or TRBV12-4 to TRBJ1-4; D possibly corresponds to TRBD1 (5 bases). The CDR3 spans 12 residues. V was trimmed by 7 bases and J by 8 bases, leaving 11 bases between them. CDR3 in DNA: TGTGCCAGCACGGGGGGGGTAGAAAAACTGTTTTTT. It is translated as CASTGGVEKLFF.

J is TRBJ2-1 and V is TRBV6-5; no clear D gene. This CDR3 is 12 amino acids long. V lost 4 bases and J lost 7, with 8 bases in between. Germline CDR1 reads MNHEY; CDR2 reads SVGAGI. CDR3: CASSSPRNEQFF. DNA for the CDR3: TGTGCCAGCAGTTCCCCCAGGAATGAGCAGTTCTTC.

This sequence joins TRBV28 and TRBJ2-7; tentative D call: TRBD2 (5 bases). The CDR3 has 12 residues. The germline V and J ends were trimmed by 10 bases and 4 bases, with 14 bases remaining between them. CDR1 is MDHEN, CDR2 SYDVKM, per germline. The CDR3 is CATRGRRYEQYF. For the CDR3, the DNA is TGTGCCACACGAGGGAGAAGGTACGAGCAGTACTTC.

This clone was seen more than once but under ten times. The V gene is TRBV6-4, the J gene TRBJ2-3; D perhaps matches TRBD1 (5 bases). The V end lost 2 bases, the J end lost 4 bases, and 7 bases lay between the germline ends. The germline V gene has CDR1 MRHNA and CDR2 SNTAGT. This CDR3 has 13 amino acids. CDR3 sequence reads: CASSDTRADTQYF. The CDR3 coding sequence is TGTGCCAGCAGTGACACCAGGGCAGATACGCAGTATTTT.

The chain has TRBV28 and TRBJ1-1, with TRBD1 matching over 7 bases. J was trimmed by 10 bases and V by 3 bases; bases with no gene match: 11. Germline CDR1 is MDHEN and CDR2 is SYDVKM. CDR3 length equals 14 residues. Written as DNA, the CDR3 is TGTGCCAGCAGTTTCCCCGTGACAGGGATTGTAGCTTTCTTT. This sequence encodes CASSFPVTGIVAFF.

This clone was seen once. The genes are TRBV7-9 and TRBJ1-5; 8 bases are shared with TRBD1. The CDR3 sequence is 15 residues long. The junction had 6 bases not matched to a gene; V was cut back by 4 bases and J by 4 bases. The germline CDR1 and CDR2 sequences are SEHNR and FQNEAQ (reference sequence). CDR3 DNA sequence: TGTGCCAGCAGCTCGACAGGGGCTTTAAATCAGCCCCAGCATTTT. Its translation: CASSSTGALNQPQHF.

The V gene is TRBV27, the J gene TRBJ2-7; 14 bases are a match to TRBD2. CDR3 length: 15 amino acids. The V gene end was trimmed by 5 bases and the J gene end by 7 bases; junction bases not matched to a gene: 7. The germline CDR1 and CDR2 sequences are MNHEY and SMNVEV (reference sequence). The CDR3 DNA is TGTGCCAGCAGTCCCAGACTAGCGGGAGGGCGAGAGCAGTACTTC. It translates to CASSPRLAGGREQYF.

This clone has just a few counts. V usage is TRBV11-1 and J usage is TRBJ2-1, with 11 bases aligning to TRBD2. V gave up 6 bases and J gave up 0 bases; unmatched junction bases: 4. The CDR3 has 16 amino acids. CDR1 is SGHAT and CDR2 is FQDESV in the germline V gene (reference sequence). Here the CDR3 DNA reads TGTGCCAGCAGAACAACTAGCGGGAGCTCCTACAATGAGCAGTTCTTC. Encoded protein: CASRTTSGSSYNEQFF.

J is TRBJ2-2 and V is TRBV18; no clear D gene. The CDR3 runs to 16 residues. CDR1 and CDR2 from the germline V gene are KGHSH and LQKENI. Trimming pared 1 base from V and 2 bases from J, leaving 11 bases between. CDR3 coding DNA: TGTGCCAGCTCACCACTGGCACTGGGCAACACCGGGGAGCTGTTTTTT. Translating gives CASSPLALGNTGELFF.

The rearrangement uses TRBV11-3 and TRBJ2-4; a possible D gene is TRBD1 (5 bases). CDR1 and CDR2 (germline): SGHNT, YENEEA. The CDR3 totals 18 residues. Trimming took off 3 bases at V and 0 bases at J, with 18 bases between the two ends. The CDR3: CASSLAGAGIGAKNIQYF. The CDR3 DNA follows: TGTGCCAGCAGCTTGGCCGGTGCAGGGATAGGAGCCAAAAACATTCAGTACTTC.

J is TRBJ2-2 and V is TRBV5-1, with a weak D call TRBD2 (6 bases). The CDR3 has 14 amino acids. Between the trimmed V and J ends, which lost 3 bases and 6 bases, there was a span of 12 bases. Looked up from germline, CDR1 is SGHRS and CDR2 is YFSETQ. The CDR3 coding sequence is TGCGCCAGCAGCTCGGTAACGGGGGCCGGGGAGCTGTTTTTT. It translates to CASSSVTGAGELFF.

The chain carries TRBV29-1 and TRBJ2-7; D is possibly TRBD1 (6 bases). Trimming removed 3 bases from V and 3 bases from J, with 18 bases in between. Germline loops: CDR1 SQVTM, CDR2 ANQGSEA. CDR3 size: 15 residues. In DNA, the CDR3 is TGCAGCGTTGACCTTAACAGGGTTGGAGGCTACGAGCAGTACTTC. This gives the protein CSVDLNRVGGYEQYF.

A note on this clone: At one end the junction does not follow the germline gene, possibly because of a read error. This chain connects TRBV9 to TRBJ2-1; 13 bases are shared with TRBD2. CDR3 length: 13 amino acids. The germline V gene encodes CDR1 SGDLS and CDR2 YYNGEE. This CDR3 is CASSLEGLAGFVF. The CDR3 nucleotides read TGTGCCAGCAGCCTTGAGGGACTAGCGGGATTCGTCTTC.

This clone was seen a handful of times. The CDR3 protein is CASSKGATYEQYF. In DNA form, the CDR3 reads TGTGCCAGTAGTAAGGGGGCAACCTACGAGCAGTACTTC. The gene calls are TRBV19 and TRBJ2-7; 7 positions match TRBD1. Germline values: CDR1 LNHDA, CDR2 SQIVND (reference sequence). CDR3 size: 13 residues. V was clipped by 4 bases and J by 2 bases; unmatched bases: 2.

This clone was detected only once. The chain is built from TRBV2 and TRBJ1-1, with TRBD1 identical over 9 bases. The germline V gene encodes CDR1 SNHLY and CDR2 FYNNEI. The CDR3 totals 16 residues. The V segment lost 3 bases and the J segment 1 base; nucleotides outside the gene matches: 6. The CDR3 coding sequence is TGTGCCAGCAGTGAGCCGGGACAGGGATCGAACACTGAAGCTTTCTTT. The encoded protein is CASSEPGQGSNTEAFF.

V gene TRBV30 combines with J gene TRBJ2-7; tentatively, D is TRBD1 (5 bases). The CDR3 spans 13 residues. V lost 2 bases and J 10 bases, leaving 18 bases between the germline ends. Germline CDR1 reads GTSNPN; CDR2 reads SVGIG (reference sequence). The CDR3 DNA is TGTGCCTGGAGTAAGGGGATAGCCTCGGATCAGTACTTC. Translation: CAWSKGIASDQYF. Drawing the rest from reference TRBV30 and TRBJ2-7, the complete variable domain is SQTIHQWPATLVQPVGSPLSLECTVEGTSNPNLYWYRQAAGRGLQLLFYSVGIGQISSEVPQNLSASRPQDRQFILSSKKLLLSDSGFYLCAWSKGIASDQYFGPGTRLTVT.

V is TRBV4-1 and J is TRBJ1-6, with 8 bases identical to TRBD1. The germline V gene encodes CDR1 MGHRA and CDR2 YSYEKL. Unmatched junction bases numbered 7, after V lost 5 bases and J lost 7 bases. The CDR3 consists of 15 residues. The CDR3 here is CASSIRGQGNSPLHF. CDR3 bases: TGCGCCAGCAGCATAAGAGGACAGGGAAATTCACCCCTCCACTTT.

The chain links TRBV10-1 to TRBJ1-4, with TRBD1 matching over 9 bases. From germline, CDR1 is WNHNN and CDR2 SYGVQD (reference sequence). V was pared by 10 bases and J by 6 bases, with 12 bases of the junction left unmatched. The CDR3 length is 15 residues. The CDR3 DNA follows: TGCGCCACCAATATCGGAACAGGGGGCGATGAAAAACTGTTTTTT. It codes for CATNIGTGGDEKLFF.

The chain's CDR3 is CASSPQFGSGANVLTF. The CDR3 DNA reads as TGTGCCAGCTCACCGCAGTTTGGCTCTGGGGCCAACGTCCTGACTTTC. The genes are TRBV18 and TRBJ2-6; D not resolved. The CDR3 has 16 residues. The V end lost 3 bases, the J end lost 0 bases, and 9 bases lay between the germline ends. Germline assignment: CDR1 KGHSH and CDR2 LQKENI.

The CDR3 DNA is TGTGCCAGCAGAGATACAGGGGGTTTTACTGAAGCTTTCTTT. Its protein product is CASRDTGGFTEAFF. This chain connects TRBV27 to TRBJ1-1, with TRBD1 matching 8 bases. The CDR3 extends over 14 amino acids. Germline V gene sequence: CDR1 MNHEY, CDR2 SMNVEV (reference sequence). V lost 6 bases, J lost 5 bases, and 8 bases stayed unmatched.